This record looks at one TCR beta chain sequence and its context. Its antigen is undetermined. The entry originates in a study of CD8+ T cells in alopecia areata. Study observations and caveats: Normal scalp showed lower clonality than lesional scalp, especially alopecia totalis/universalis. The presence of one nonresponder keeps the tie between baseline CD8+ expansion and response uncertain.

Treatment described: oral pan-JAK inhibitor, 5-10 mg twice daily. Individuals with alopecia areata gave both lesional scalp punch biopsies and peripheral blood for collection. cDNA serving as the sequencing template came from extracted, reverse transcribed RNA. Measured with immunoSEQ multiplex PCR; TCRdb has only the in-frame clones, and not every one. The data hold over 95,000 clones, with roughly 56% observed a single time. The TCR was taken from a human donor with alopecia areata. This sample comprised CD4+ T cells sorted from blood, obtained at week 24, from a patient treated with tofacitinib.

In nucleotides, the CDR3 is TGCGCCAGCAGCCAGCTGGGCTTCGACACCGGGGAGCTGTTTTTT. This encodes CASSQLGFDTGELFF. The V call is TRBV4-1, the J call TRBJ2-2; the D is unclear. V was clipped by 3 bases and J by 3 bases, with 11 bases between them. This CDR3 spans 15 amino acids. CDR1 MGHRA and CDR2 YSYEKL come from the germline V gene.